Below, 17 T cell receptor beta chains from the same sample are listed, as sequenced in a study of tumor and adjacent non-tumor tissue in lung cancer. TCRbeta libraries were built with three rounds of nested PCR, modified from ARM-PCR. One entry per CDR3 protein results from TCRdb running MiXCR on the multiplex PCR reads. This sample carries around 40,000 distinct CDR3 sequences, approximately 57% of them seen once, and the ten largest clones take 45%. No cell sorting was done before RNA was extracted from the tissue. Distant lung tissue was collected more than 3 cm away from the tumor edge. Specimen: distant non-tumor lung tissue. All receptors derive from a man over 45 with non-small cell lung cancer.

The chain carries TRBV6-5 and TRBJ1-2; D is possibly TRBD1 (5 bases). The CDR3 runs 16 residues. V gave up 0 bases and J gave up 7 bases, with 18 bases separating them. Germline CDR1 is MNHEY and CDR2 is SVGAGI. The CDR3 here is CASSYSGTLRVCGYTF. The CDR3 bases are TGTGCCAGCAGTTACTCGGGGACTTTGAGGGTGTGTGGCTACACCTTC.

To note about this clonotype: The junction shows a germline mismatch at one end, possibly a read error. The rearrangement uses TRBV28 and TRBJ2-2; 7 bases align to TRBD1. CDR3 length equals 14 residues. The germline CDR1 and CDR2 sequences are MDHEN and SYDVKM. CDR3 nucleotides: TGTGCCAGCACCAAGGGACAGAACTCCGGGGAGCTGCTTTTT. As protein: CASTKGQNSGELLF.

Of note for this clonotype: An end of the junction differs from the germline gene, which may be a read error. The chain joins TRBV11-2 to TRBJ2-5; no definite D call. CDR3 size: 13 residues. CDR1 SGHAT and CDR2 FQNNGV come from the germline V gene. The CDR3 loop reads CARSLVVVETQHF. The CDR3 bases are TGTGCCAGGAGCTTAGTGGTCGTGGAGACCCAGCACTTC.

At least ten counts were recorded for this clonotype. This chain uses TRBV6-1 with TRBJ2-3; 7 bases agree with TRBD1. The germline V gene encodes CDR1 MNHNS and CDR2 SASEGT. J was trimmed by 1 base and V by 5 bases; bases with no gene match: 6. CDR3 size: 15 residues. CDR3 in amino acids: CASSSRQGGTDTQYF. Written as DNA, the CDR3 is TGTGCCAGCAGTTCCAGACAGGGTGGCACAGATACGCAGTATTTT.

As to this clonotype: A read error is possible here, since a much larger clone lies one base away. The gene calls are TRBV6-2 or TRBV6-3 and TRBJ1-5; tentatively, D is TRBD1 (5 bases). CDR1 and CDR2 from the germline V gene are MNHEY and SVGEGT. The CDR3 spans 16 residues. V lost 2 bases to trimming and J lost 4 bases, with 15 bases between them. The CDR3 region has the DNA TGTGCCAGCAGTTACATGGACGGGGGGAAGAATCAGCCCCAGCATTTT. Its protein is CASSYMDGGKNQPQHF.

The gene calls are TRBV20-1 and TRBJ2-7, with TRBD2 matching 9 bases. The V segment lost 6 bases and the J segment 4 bases; nucleotides outside the gene matches: 22. Germline CDR1 DFQATT, CDR2 SNEGSKA (reference sequence). This CDR3 has 18 amino acids. The CDR3 DNA follows: TGCAGTGCACACTCGAGAGCGATAGCGGGAGTCTCCGGGTACGAGCAGTACTTC. It encodes CSAHSRAIAGVSGYEQYF.

About this clonotype itself: Compared with germline, one end of the junction differs, possibly owing to a read error. V gene TRBV5-1 combines with J gene TRBJ1-2; TRBD1 agrees at 7 bases. The germline CDR1 and CDR2 sequences are SGHRS and YFSETQ. The CDR3 runs 12 residues. CDR3 sequence: CTSSSTGDGYTF. The CDR3 nucleotides are TGCACCAGCAGCTCTACAGGGGATGGCTACACCTTC.

The V call is TRBV2, the J call TRBJ1-5; 10 bases align to TRBD1. The germline V gene has CDR1 SNHLY and CDR2 FYNNEI. J gave up 3 bases and V 0 bases, and 5 bases lay outside the gene matches. The CDR3 runs to 17 residues. CDR3 sequence: CASSEAPGQGPNQPQHF. The CDR3 DNA sequence: TGTGCCAGCAGTGAAGCTCCGGGACAGGGGCCCAATCAGCCCCAGCATTTT.

The sample holds a few counts of this clonotype. The CDR3 here is CASRGQIHSNQPQHF. CDR3 bases: TGTGCCAGCAGGGGACAGATCCATAGCAATCAGCCCCAGCATTTT. The chain couples TRBV28 to TRBJ1-5; 7 bases are shared with TRBD1. J was trimmed by 0 bases and V by 6 bases; bases with no gene match: 5. There are 15 residues in the CDR3. Germline assignment: CDR1 MDHEN and CDR2 SYDVKM.

On this clonotype itself: At one boundary the junction diverges from the germline segment, which might be a read error. The rearrangement links TRBV7-9 to TRBJ2-1, with a tentative D call TRBD2 (5 bases). CDR3 length: 15 residues. Germline CDR1 SEHNR, CDR2 FQNEAQ (reference sequence). This chain's CDR3 is CATSLWATRRNEQFF. As DNA, the CDR3 is TGTGCCACCAGCTTATGGGCCACCAGGAGGAATGAGCAGTTCTTC.

Here the CDR3 DNA reads TGCGCCAGCAGCATGGAGGGACCTCGGAGGGGTGGCTACACCTTC. Its translation: CASSMEGPRRGGYTF. The V gene is TRBV5-1, the J gene TRBJ1-2; D perhaps matches TRBD1 (5 bases). V gave up 4 bases and J gave up 7 bases, with 20 bases separating them. The CDR3 is 15 amino acids. The germline gives CDR1 SGHRS, CDR2 YFSETQ.

About this clonotype itself: This CDR3 fails to terminate in the conserved phenylalanine or tryptophan, so it likely reflects a read error. This chain uses TRBV5-1 with TRBJ2-7, with D maybe TRBD2 (5 bases). The CDR3 is made up of 14 amino acids. Germline CDR1 and CDR2: SGHRS and YFSETQ. Trimming cost V 0 bases and J 3 bases, with 10 bases left between them. CDR3: CASSLAEGSYEQYL. The CDR3 DNA sequence: TGCGCCAGCAGCTTGGCCGAGGGAAGCTACGAGCAGTACTTA.

This clonotype has ten or more counts. V is TRBV5-4 and J is TRBJ2-7; unclear D gene. The CDR3 covers 15 residues. Germline CDR1 and CDR2: SGHNT and YYREEE (reference sequence). Trimming took 0 bases from V and 2 from J, leaving 12 bases between them. DNA for the CDR3: TGTGCCAGCAGCTTGGCCAGGTCGTCTCCCTACGAGCAGTACTTC. It is translated as CASSLARSSPYEQYF.

On this clonotype itself: This may be a read error, as it is one base from a much larger clone. The chain employs TRBV30 and TRBJ2-7, with no clear D. The CDR3 covers 15 residues. The germline V gene has CDR1 GTSNPN and CDR2 SVGIG (reference sequence). V was trimmed by 2 bases and J by 0 bases, leaving 14 bases between them. Here the CDR3 DNA reads TGTGCCTGGAGTCCCTCATTGGGGTTCTCCTACGAGCAGTACTTC. The encoded protein is CAWSPSLGFSYEQYF.

The chain joins TRBV12-3 or TRBV12-4 to TRBJ2-3; D may be TRBD1 (5 bases). The J call may be wrong; the DNA end is better matched by TRBJ1-5. CDR3 length: 15 residues. This CDR3 is CASSPTSGGADTQHF. The CDR3 region has the DNA TGTGCCAGTAGTCCAACTAGCGGGGGAGCAGATACGCAGCATTTT.

Concerning this clonotype itself: A much larger clone lies one base from this, so it may be a read error. This chain joins TRBV7-9 and TRBJ2-5; D gene unclear. The CDR3 is made up of 13 amino acids. Trimming shortened V by 5 bases and J by 2 bases, and 9 bases separated the two germline ends. Germline V gives CDR1 SEHNR, CDR2 FQNEAQ (reference sequence). The CDR3 DNA reads TGTGCCAGCAGCAATAGAGCTCAAGAGACCCAGTACTTC. Translation gives CASSNRAQETQYF. Based on the CDR3 plus reference TRBV7-9 and TRBJ2-5, the full variable domain is DTGVSQNPRHKITKRGQNVTFRCDPISEHNRLYWYRQTLGQGPEFLTYFQNEAQLEKSRLLSDRFSAERPKGSFSTLEIQRTEQGDSAMYLCASSNRAQETQYFGPGTRLLVL.

A few counts support this clonotype. One end of the junction varies from germline; a read error may be responsible. The chain has TRBV25-1 and TRBJ1-1; tentatively, D is TRBD1 (6 bases). The CDR3 sequence is 16 residues long. The germline CDR1 and CDR2 sequences are MGHDK and SYGVNS. The CDR3: CASFTGAGEADTGAFF. The CDR3 bases are TGTGCCAGCTTTACGGGGGCAGGGGAAGCGGACACTGGAGCTTTCTTT.